This T cell receptor beta chain is drawn from a study of OX40 agonist ivuxolimab in advanced cancers. Across the whole study: Dose-escalation patients had hepatocellular carcinoma, melanoma, renal cell or head and neck cancer.

V shed 7 bases and J 3 bases; nucleotides not matched to a gene: 7. The CDR3 sequence is 14 residues long. The V gene's germline CDR1 is MNHEY and CDR2 SVGAGI. Whole-study results and caveats: The authors also found low normalized T-cell clonal expansion in some nonresponders. There were, on average, more expanded clones in CD8+ T cells than in CD4+.

Concerning this clone itself: Its antigen is currently unknown.

Libraries were prepared by immunoSEQ multiplex PCR; TCRdb keeps only in-frame clonotypes and omits some of them. Here the sample spans around 76,000 clones, 85% to 90% being singletons. The source of this sequence is an adult with an advanced solid tumor such as melanoma, head and neck, liver or kidney cancer. The sequenced sample was CD4+ or CD8+ T cells sorted from blood, obtained in a trial of the OX40 agonist ivuxolimab. V gene TRBV6-5 combines with J gene TRBJ2-7; 9 nucleotides line up with TRBD1. CDR3 residues: CASTPGTGFYEQYF. The CDR3 bases are TGTGCCAGCACTCCCGGGACAGGGTTCTACGAGCAGTACTTC.